Listed below are T cell receptor beta chains from one sample, sequenced in a study of cytomegalovirus exposure and HLA in healthy donors. Profiling relied on immunoSEQ multiplex PCR, and the TCRdb table lists in-frame clones only, not all of them. Among 150,000 to 200,000 clones listed, approximately 86% were seen once. Sequencing was carried out using PBMCs. The receptors were gathered from a woman aged 18-29 years in good health and CMV-seronegative. Each CDR3 is given with its conserved first and last residue. The order of the fields is clone size, D gene, V gene, J gene, CDR3 DNA, CDR3 protein. A D gene is named only where the DNA matches it firmly. Where a row states a size, it is once, few, many or the class of an expanded clone; other rows omit it.

NA,NA,TRBV19,TRBJ1-1,TGTGCCAGTAGTATACAGGGCACTGAAGCTTTCTTT,CASSIQGTEAFF
NA,TRBD2,TRBV30,TRBJ2-5,TGTGCCTGGAGTCCCGGTTGGGGACTAGCGGGCTCCGCGGAGACCCAGTACTTC,CAWSPGWGLAGSAETQYF
NA,TRBD1,TRBV9,TRBJ1-2,TGTGCCAGCAGCGTAACCGGGACAGAGTATGGCTACACCTTC,CASSVTGTEYGYTF
NA,TRBD2,TRBV18,TRBJ2-7,TGTGCCAGCTCCCCAGGACTAGCGGGGGTGGACGAGCAGTACTTC,CASSPGLAGVDEQYF
once,NA,TRBV2,TRBJ2-7,TGTGCCAGCAGTCGGGTCGGGGGAAGCTCCTACGAGCAGTACTTC,CASSRVGGSSYEQYF
NA,NA,TRBV7-3,TRBJ1-2,TGTGCCAGCAGCTTCAGTGGCCTCTATGGCTACACCTTC,CASSFSGLYGYTF
once,NA,TRBV27,TRBJ2-2,TGTGCCAGCAGTTTATCCTCTTCCACCGGGGAGCTGTTTTTT,CASSLSSSTGELFF
NA,NA,TRBV7-2,TRBJ2-1,TGTGCCAGCAGCCTAGATCCCAGGGATGAGCAGTTCTTC,CASSLDPRDEQFF
NA,NA,TRBV4-1,TRBJ1-1,TGCGCCAGCAGCTCAGCAGGAGGGTATGGCCGAAACACTGAAGCTTTCTTT,CASSSAGGYGRNTEAFF
NA,NA,TRBV30,TRBJ1-4,TGTGCCTGGGCTACGAGTGGGAGGCGGCTGTTTTTT,CAWATSGRRLFF
NA,TRBD2,TRBV7-3,TRBJ2-1,TGTGCCAGCAGCCCGGGACTAGCGGGGTCAAATGAGCAGTTCTTC,CASSPGLAGSNEQFF
NA,NA,TRBV5-1,TRBJ1-1,TGCGCCAGCAGCTTGGGGACAGTTTACACTGAAGCTTTCTTT,CASSLGTVYTEAFF
NA,TRBD1,TRBV18,TRBJ1-5,TGTGCCAGCTCAAGGGACAGGGGGCTGGATCAGCCCCAGCATTTT,CASSRDRGLDQPQHF
NA,NA,TRBV19,TRBJ2-7,TGTGCCAGTAGCCCGGACAGCTACGAGCAGTACTTC,CASSPDSYEQYF
NA,TRBD1,TRBV6-1,TRBJ2-7,TGTGCCAGCAGTGAAGTGGGGATACAGGGGGCCAGTTTTCCTAGGTCCTACGAGCAGTACTTC,CASSEVGIQGASFPRSYEQYF
NA,TRBD1,TRBV2,TRBJ1-2,TGTGCCAGGACGGGACAGGGTGAGGGCTACACCTTC,CARTGQGEGYTF
NA,TRBD1,TRBV10-1,TRBJ2-2,TGCGCCAGCCTGTTACAGGGGGCAAACACCGGGGAGCTGTTTTTT,CASLLQGANTGELFF
NA,NA,TRBV15,TRBJ2-3,TGTGCCACCAGCAGTCGGGGAGGGGGTCCCGCCGCAGATACGCAGTATTTT,CATSSRGGGPAADTQYF
NA,TRBD1,TRBV6-1,TRBJ2-7,TGTGCCACCCAACTGGGGGACAGTTCCTACGAGCAGTACTTC,CATQLGDSSYEQYF
NA,NA,TRBV6-4,TRBJ2-3,TGTGCCAGCAGTGCGGCGGGGACTAGCACAGATACGCAGTATTTT,CASSAAGTSTDTQYF
NA,NA,TRBV27,TRBJ2-7,TGTGCCAGCAGCATAACAGGGATCAACGAGCAGTACTTC,CASSITGINEQYF
NA,NA,TRBV19,TRBJ1-5,TGTGCCAGTAGTCCCACGGACAGTTTCAATCAGCCCCAGCATTTT,CASSPTDSFNQPQHF
NA,NA,TRBV11-3,TRBJ2-7,TGTGCCAGCAGCTCGAGCCTGGAAAGGAACAGACAAATTTGCTCCTACGAGCAGTACTTC,CASSSSLERNRQICSYEQYF
NA,NA,TRBV5-8,TRBJ1-1,TGTGCCAGCAGCTGGGGGGTTAGACGGGAAGCTTTCTTT,CASSWGVRREAFF
NA,NA,TRBV6-1,TRBJ1-6,TGTGCCAGCAGTGAATTGTTAGGGGTATCGAGTTCACCCCTCCACTTT,CASSELLGVSSSPLHF
many,TRBD1,TRBV4-3,TRBJ2-7,TGCGCCAGCAGCCAAGACACAGGGGGATCCTCCTACGAGCAGTACTTC,CASSQDTGGSSYEQYF
NA,TRBD1,TRBV7-9,TRBJ1-2,TGTGCCAGCAGCTCCCAGAGCCCCGGGACAGGGGGCCGTGGCTACACCTTC,CASSSQSPGTGGRGYTF
NA,TRBD2,TRBV7-6,TRBJ2-5,TGTGCCAGCAGCTTAGTTGGCGCGGGAGTGGTCCAAGAGACCCAGTACTTC,CASSLVGAGVVQETQYF
NA,NA,TRBV7-9,TRBJ2-2,TGTGCCAGCAGCCCTCAGGGGACCGGGGAGCTGTTTTTT,CASSPQGTGELFF
few,NA,TRBV12-5,TRBJ2-4,TGTGCTAGTGGCCAAACAGACGGAAACATTCAGTACTTC,CASGQTDGNIQYF
NA,NA,TRBV7-3,TRBJ2-7,TGTGCCAGCAGCTTATACCCCGACTCCGTGAACTACGAGCAGTACTTC,CASSLYPDSVNYEQYF
NA,TRBD2,TRBV10-1,TRBJ2-1,TGCGCCAGCAGTCCCGGGACTAGCGGGAGGGCCTGGGGGGAGCAGTTCTTC,CASSPGTSGRAWGEQFF